What follows is one T cell receptor (beta chain) and its context. As processed by the authors: The assay estimated nucleated cells by amplifying reference gene primers. Method: immunoSEQ multiplex PCR; TCRdb's copy keeps in-frame clones and lacks some. That table gives V, J and clone size, and the DNA gave D and trimming. The sample shows under 250,000 clones, about four fifths of them seen only once. The CDR3 covers 12 residues. Trimming removed 5 bases from V and 5 bases from J, with 7 bases in between. Germline V gene sequence: CDR1 SGHTA, CDR2 FQGNSA. This sample stems from a study of blood T cell repertoires in COVID-19. Study details: Acute and convalescent COVID-19 specimens originated in the United States, Italy and Spain.

The sequencing input was peripheral blood. This sequence joins TRBV7-2 and TRBJ1-5; D gene ambiguous. The TCR originated in a woman aged 45 to 65 with acute or convalescent COVID-19. CDR3 nucleotide sequence: TGTGCCAGCAGCCCAGATTATCAGCCCCAGCATTTT. Residues: CASSPDYQPQHF.